This is a list of T cell receptor beta chains from one sample in a study of cytomegalovirus exposure and HLA in healthy donors. Clones were sequenced by immunoSEQ multiplex PCR, and TCRdb holds only the in-frame ones, with some missing. This table holds over 150,000 clones, approximately 84% found once. Sample: PBMCs. The receptors come from a girl less than two years old in good health and CMV-seronegative. CDR3s include the opening cysteine and the closing phenylalanine or tryptophan. Each record gives: clone size, J gene, D gene, V gene, CDR3 DNA, CDR3 protein. A D gene is named only where the DNA matches it firmly. Size is omitted from some rows. Given values are once, few, many or a class for expanded clones.

>NA|TRBJ1-5|NA|TRBV14
TGTGCCAGCATCCAGTATGCCCAGGCTATGAATCAGCCCCAGCATTTT
CASIQYAQAMNQPQHF
>NA|TRBJ1-2|NA|TRBV15
TGTGCCACCAGCAACAGGGTGGGTGGCTACACCTTC
CATSNRVGGYTF
>NA|TRBJ2-3|NA|TRBV9
TGTGCCAGCAGCGTAACCGGGACTAGCACAGATACGCAGTATTTT
CASSVTGTSTDTQYF
>NA|TRBJ1-4|TRBD1|TRBV16
TGTGCCAGCAGCCAATCGACAGGGGCAGATGAAAAACTGTTTTTT
CASSQSTGADEKLFF
>NA|TRBJ1-1|NA|TRBV4-2
TGTGCCAGCAGCCACGAATCACAGACTGAAGCTTTCTTT
CASSHESQTEAFF
>NA|TRBJ2-7|TRBD2|TRBV29-1
TGCAGCGTTGATGGGACTAGCGGGAGGGCTGAGCAGTACTTC
CSVDGTSGRAEQYF
>NA|TRBJ2-7|NA|TRBV19
TGTGCCAGTAGTCCTGGACTAAACTACGAGCAGTACTTC
CASSPGLNYEQYF
>NA|TRBJ1-2|TRBD1|TRBV5-5
TGTGCCAGCAGCTTGGAGACAGGGATTAGCTATGGCTACACCTTC
CASSLETGISYGYTF
>NA|TRBJ2-6|TRBD2|TRBV4-3
TGCGCCAGCAGCCACGGACTAGCGGTTCAAAACGGGGGCTCTGGGGCCAACGTCCTGACTTTC
CASSHGLAVQNGGSGANVLTF
>few|TRBJ1-2|NA|TRBV20-1
TGCAGTGCATTCGGGAACTATGGCTACACCTTC
CSAFGNYGYTF